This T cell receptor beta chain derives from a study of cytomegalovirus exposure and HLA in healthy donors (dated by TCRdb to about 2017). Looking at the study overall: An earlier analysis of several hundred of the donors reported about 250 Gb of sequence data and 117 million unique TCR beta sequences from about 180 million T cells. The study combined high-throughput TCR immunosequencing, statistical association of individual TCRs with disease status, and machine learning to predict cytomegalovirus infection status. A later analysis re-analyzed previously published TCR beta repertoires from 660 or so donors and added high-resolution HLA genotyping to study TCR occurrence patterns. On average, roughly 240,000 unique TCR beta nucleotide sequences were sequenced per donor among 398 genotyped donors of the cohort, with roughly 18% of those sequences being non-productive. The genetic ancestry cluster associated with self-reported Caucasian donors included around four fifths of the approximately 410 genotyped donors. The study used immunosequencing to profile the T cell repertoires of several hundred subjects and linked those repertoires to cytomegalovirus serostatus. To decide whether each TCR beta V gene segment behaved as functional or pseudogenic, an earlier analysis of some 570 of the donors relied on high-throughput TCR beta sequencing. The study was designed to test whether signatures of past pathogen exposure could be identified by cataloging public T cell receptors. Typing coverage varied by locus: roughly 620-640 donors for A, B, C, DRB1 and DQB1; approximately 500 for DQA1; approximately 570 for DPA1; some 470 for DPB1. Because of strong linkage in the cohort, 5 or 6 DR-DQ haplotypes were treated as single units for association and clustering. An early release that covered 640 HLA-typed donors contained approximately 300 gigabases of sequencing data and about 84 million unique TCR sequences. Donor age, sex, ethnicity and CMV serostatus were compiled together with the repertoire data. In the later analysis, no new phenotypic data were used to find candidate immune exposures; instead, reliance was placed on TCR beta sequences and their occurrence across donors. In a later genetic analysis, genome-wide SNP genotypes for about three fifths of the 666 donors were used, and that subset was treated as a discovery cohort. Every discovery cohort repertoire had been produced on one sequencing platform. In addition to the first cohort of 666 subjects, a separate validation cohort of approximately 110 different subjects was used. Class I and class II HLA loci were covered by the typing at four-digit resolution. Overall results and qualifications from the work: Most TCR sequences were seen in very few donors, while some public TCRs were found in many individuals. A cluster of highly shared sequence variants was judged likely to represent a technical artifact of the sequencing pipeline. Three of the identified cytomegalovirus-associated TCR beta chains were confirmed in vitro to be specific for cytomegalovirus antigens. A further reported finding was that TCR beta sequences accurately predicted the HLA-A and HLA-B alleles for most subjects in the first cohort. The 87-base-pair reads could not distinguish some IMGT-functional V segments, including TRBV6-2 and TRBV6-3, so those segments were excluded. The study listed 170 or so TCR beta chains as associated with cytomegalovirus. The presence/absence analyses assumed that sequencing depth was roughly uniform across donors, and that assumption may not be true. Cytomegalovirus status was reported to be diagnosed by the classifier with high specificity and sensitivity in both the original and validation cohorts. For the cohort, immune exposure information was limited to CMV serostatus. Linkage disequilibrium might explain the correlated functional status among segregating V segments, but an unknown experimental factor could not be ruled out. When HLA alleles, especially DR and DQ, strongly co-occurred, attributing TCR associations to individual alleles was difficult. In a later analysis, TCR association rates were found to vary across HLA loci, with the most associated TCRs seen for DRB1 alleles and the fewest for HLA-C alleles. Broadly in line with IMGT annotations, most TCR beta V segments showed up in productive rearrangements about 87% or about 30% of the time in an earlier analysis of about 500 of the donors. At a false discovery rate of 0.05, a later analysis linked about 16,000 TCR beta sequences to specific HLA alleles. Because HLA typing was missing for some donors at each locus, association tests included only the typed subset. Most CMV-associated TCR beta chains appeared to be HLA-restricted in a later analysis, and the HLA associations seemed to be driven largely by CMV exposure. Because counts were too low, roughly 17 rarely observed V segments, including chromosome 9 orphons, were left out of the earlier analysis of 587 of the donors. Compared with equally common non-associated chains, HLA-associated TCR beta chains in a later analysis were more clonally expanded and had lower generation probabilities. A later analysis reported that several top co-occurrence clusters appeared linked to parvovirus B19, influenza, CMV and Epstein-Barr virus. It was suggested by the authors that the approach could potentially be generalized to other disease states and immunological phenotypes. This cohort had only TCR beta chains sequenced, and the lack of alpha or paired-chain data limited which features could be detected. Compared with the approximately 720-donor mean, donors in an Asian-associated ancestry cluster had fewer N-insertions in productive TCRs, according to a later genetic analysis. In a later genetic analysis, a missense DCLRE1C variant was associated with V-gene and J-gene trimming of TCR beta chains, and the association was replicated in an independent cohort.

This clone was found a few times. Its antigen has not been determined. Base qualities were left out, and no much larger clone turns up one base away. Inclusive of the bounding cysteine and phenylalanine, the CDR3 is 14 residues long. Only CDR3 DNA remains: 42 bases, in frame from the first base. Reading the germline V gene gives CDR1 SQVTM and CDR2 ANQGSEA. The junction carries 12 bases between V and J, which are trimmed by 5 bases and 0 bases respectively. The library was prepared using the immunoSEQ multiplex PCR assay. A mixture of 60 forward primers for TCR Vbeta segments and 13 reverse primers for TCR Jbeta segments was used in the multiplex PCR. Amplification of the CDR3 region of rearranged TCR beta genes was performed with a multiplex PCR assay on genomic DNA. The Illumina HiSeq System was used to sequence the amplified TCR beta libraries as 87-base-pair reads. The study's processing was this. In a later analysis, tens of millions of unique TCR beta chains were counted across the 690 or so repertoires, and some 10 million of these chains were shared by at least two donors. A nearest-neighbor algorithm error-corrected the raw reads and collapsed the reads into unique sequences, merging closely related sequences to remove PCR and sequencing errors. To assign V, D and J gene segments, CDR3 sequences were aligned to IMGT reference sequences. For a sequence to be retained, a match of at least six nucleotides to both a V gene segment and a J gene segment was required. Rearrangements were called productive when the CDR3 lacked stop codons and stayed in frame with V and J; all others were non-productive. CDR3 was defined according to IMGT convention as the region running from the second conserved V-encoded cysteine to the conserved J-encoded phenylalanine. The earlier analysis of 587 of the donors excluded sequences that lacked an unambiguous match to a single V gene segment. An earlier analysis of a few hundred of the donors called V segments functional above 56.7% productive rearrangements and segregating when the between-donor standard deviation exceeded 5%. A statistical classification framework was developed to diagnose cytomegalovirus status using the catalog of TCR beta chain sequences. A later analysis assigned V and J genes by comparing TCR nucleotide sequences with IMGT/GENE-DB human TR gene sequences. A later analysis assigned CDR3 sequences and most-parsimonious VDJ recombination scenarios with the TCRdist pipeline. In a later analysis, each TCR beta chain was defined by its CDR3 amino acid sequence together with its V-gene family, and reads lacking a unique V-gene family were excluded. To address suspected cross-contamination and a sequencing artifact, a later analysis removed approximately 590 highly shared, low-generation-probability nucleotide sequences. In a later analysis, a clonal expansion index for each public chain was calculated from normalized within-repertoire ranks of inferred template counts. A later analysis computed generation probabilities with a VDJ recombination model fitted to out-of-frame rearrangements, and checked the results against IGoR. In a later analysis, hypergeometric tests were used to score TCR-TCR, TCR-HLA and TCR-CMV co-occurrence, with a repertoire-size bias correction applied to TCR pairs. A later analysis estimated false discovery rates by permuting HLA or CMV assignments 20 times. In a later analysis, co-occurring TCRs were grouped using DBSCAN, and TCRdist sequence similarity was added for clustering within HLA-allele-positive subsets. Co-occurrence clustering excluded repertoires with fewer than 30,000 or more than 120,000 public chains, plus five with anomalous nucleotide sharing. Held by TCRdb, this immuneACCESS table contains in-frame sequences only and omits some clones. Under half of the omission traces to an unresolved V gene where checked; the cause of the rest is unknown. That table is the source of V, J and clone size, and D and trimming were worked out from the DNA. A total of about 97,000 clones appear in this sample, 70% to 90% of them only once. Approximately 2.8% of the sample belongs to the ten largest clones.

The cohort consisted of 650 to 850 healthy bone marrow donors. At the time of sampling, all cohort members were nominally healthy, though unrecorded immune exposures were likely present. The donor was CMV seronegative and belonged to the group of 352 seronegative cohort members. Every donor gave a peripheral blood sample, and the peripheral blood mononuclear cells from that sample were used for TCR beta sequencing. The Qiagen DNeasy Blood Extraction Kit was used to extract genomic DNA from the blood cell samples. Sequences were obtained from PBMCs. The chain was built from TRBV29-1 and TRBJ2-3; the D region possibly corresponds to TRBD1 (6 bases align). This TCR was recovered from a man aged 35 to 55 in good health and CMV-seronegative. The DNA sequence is TGCAGCGTTCGTCCGACAGGCAGCACAGATACGCAGTATTTT. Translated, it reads CSVRPTGSTDTQYF.